This TCR beta chain was documented in a study of blood T cell repertoires in COVID-19. The ends lost 7 bases at V and 4 bases at J; junction bases unmatched: 5. The length of the CDR3 is 14 residues. Germline V gives CDR1 MDHEN, CDR2 SYDVKM. Clones were sequenced by immunoSEQ multiplex PCR, and TCRdb holds only the in-frame ones, with some missing. The sample records over 300,000 clones, roughly 82% being singletons. The rearrangement uses TRBV28 and TRBJ2-1, with 9 positions matching TRBD1. The clonotype was recovered from a woman aged 45-59 years with acute or convalescent COVID-19. The sequenced material came from peripheral blood. Here the CDR3 DNA reads TGTGCCAGCAACACGGGACAGGGTTACAATGAGCAGTTCTTC. Residues: CASNTGQGYNEQFF.